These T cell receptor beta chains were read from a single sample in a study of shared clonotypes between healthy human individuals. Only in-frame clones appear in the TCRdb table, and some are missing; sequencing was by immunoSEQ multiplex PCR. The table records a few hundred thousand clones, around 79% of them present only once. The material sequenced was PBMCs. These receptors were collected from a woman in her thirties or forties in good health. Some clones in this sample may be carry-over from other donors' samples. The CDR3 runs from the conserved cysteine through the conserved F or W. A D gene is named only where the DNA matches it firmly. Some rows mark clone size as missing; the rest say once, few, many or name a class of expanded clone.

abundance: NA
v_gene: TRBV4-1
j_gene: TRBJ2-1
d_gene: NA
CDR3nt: TGCGCCAGCAGCCAAGATAAATTTGGTACAAGCTCCTACAATGAGCAGTTCTTC
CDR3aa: CASSQDKFGTSSYNEQFF

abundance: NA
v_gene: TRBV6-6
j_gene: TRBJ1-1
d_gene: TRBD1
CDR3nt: TGTGCCAGCAGTTACCAGGGGGCGCACACTGAAGCTTTCTTT
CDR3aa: CASSYQGAHTEAFF

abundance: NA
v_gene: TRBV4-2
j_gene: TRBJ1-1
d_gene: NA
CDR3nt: TGTGCCAGCAGCCGCCCTTATGATGTAGGGCAACGGATAGTTAACACTGAAGCTTTCTTT
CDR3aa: CASSRPYDVGQRIVNTEAFF

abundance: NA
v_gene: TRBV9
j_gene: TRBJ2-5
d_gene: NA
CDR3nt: TGTGCCAGCAGCGTAGGGGCGGGATTTCAAGAGACCCAGTACTTC
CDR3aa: CASSVGAGFQETQYF

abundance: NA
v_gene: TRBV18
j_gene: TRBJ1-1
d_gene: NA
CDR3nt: TGTGCCAGCTCACCCCTGGTGAACACTGAAGCTTTCTTT
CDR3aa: CASSPLVNTEAFF

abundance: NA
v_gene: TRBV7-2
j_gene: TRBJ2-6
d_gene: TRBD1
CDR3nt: TGTGCCAGCAGCTTAACGGGCCAGGGGGCAGGTGGGGCCAACGTCCTGACTTTC
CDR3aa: CASSLTGQGAGGANVLTF

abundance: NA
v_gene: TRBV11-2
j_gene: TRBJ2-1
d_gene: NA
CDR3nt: TGTGCCAGCAGCCCAACCGCCTCCTACAATGAGCAGTTCTTC
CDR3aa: CASSPTASYNEQFF

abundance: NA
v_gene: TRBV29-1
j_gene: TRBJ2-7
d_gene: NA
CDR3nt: TGCAGCGTTGAAGAATCCGGGGACGAGCAGTACTTC
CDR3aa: CSVEESGDEQYF

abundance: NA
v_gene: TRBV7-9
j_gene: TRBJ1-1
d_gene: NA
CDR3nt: TGTGCCAGCAGCGAATCAGGGGAGGACACTGAAGCTTTCTTT
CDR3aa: CASSESGEDTEAFF

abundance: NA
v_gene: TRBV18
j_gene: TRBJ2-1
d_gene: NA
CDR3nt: TGTGCCAGCTCACCCGAAACGACAGGTTGGGATGAGCAGTTCTTC
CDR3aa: CASSPETTGWDEQFF

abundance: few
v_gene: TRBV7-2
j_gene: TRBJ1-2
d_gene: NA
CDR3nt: TGTGCCAGCAGCTTAGACCCACAGGGAGTCTACGGCTACACCTTC
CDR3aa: CASSLDPQGVYGYTF

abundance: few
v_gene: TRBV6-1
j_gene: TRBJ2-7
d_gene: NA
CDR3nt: TGTGCCAGCAGTGAAATGAGGGGGAGTCACGAGCAGTACTTC
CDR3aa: CASSEMRGSHEQYF

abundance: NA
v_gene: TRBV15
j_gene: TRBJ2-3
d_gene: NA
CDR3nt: TGTGCCACCAGCAGAGAACTGACGAGTTTAAGCACAGATACGCAGTATTTT
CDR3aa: CATSRELTSLSTDTQYF

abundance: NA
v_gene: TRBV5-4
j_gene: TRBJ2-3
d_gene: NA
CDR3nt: TGTGCCAGCAGGGGTAGGTCGGGGGAAGGCACAGATACGCAGTATTTT
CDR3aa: CASRGRSGEGTDTQYF

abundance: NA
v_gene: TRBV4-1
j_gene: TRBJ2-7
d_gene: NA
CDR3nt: TGCGCCAGCAGCCAAGAGGGTGTGGTTTTTTTC
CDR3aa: CASSQEGVVFF

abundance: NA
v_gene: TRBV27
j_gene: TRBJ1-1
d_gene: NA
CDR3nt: TGTGCCAGCAGTTCCTTAGGGGGGCACACTGAAGCTTTCTTT
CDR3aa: CASSSLGGHTEAFF

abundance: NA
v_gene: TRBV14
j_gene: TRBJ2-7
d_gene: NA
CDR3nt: TGTGCCAGCAGCCAAGTTACAGGGAGTTTCTCCTACGAGCAGTACTTC
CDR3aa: CASSQVTGSFSYEQYF

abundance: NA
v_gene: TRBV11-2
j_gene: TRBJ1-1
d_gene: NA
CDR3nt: TGTGCCAGCAGCCGGGGAACGAGCACTGAAGCTTTCTTT
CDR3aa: CASSRGTSTEAFF

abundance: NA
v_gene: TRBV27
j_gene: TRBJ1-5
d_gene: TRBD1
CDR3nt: TGTGCCAGCAGTTTGATGCCAGGGGGCTTACAGCCCCAGCATTTT
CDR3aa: CASSLMPGGLQPQHF